The entry that follows covers one T cell receptor beta chain sequence. Its antigen is still unknown. The data were produced by immunoSEQ multiplex PCR, yet TCRdb's version contains in-frame clones alone and is incomplete. There are about 34,000 clones in the sample; over 65% occur only once, and approximately 2.2% lies in the top ten. The data derive from a study of T cells in narcolepsy. Background on the study: Healthy controls were enrolled alongside patients with narcolepsy type 1 or type 2. Findings and caveats of the study: In some patient and control memory CD4+ samples, autoreactive clones were absent.

This CDR3 has 14 amino acids. Germline-derived CDR1 and CDR2 are GTSNPN and SVGIG (reference sequence). V was pared by 2 bases and J by 8 bases, with 13 bases between. This clonotype was obtained from a human donor in good health. V is TRBV30 and J is TRBJ1-6; no clear D. What was sequenced was memory (CD45RA-) CD4+ T cells from blood. CDR3 nucleotides: TGTGCCTGGAGTCAGCCCGGCGGGGATTCACCCCTCCACTTT. It yields the protein CAWSQPGGDSPLHF.